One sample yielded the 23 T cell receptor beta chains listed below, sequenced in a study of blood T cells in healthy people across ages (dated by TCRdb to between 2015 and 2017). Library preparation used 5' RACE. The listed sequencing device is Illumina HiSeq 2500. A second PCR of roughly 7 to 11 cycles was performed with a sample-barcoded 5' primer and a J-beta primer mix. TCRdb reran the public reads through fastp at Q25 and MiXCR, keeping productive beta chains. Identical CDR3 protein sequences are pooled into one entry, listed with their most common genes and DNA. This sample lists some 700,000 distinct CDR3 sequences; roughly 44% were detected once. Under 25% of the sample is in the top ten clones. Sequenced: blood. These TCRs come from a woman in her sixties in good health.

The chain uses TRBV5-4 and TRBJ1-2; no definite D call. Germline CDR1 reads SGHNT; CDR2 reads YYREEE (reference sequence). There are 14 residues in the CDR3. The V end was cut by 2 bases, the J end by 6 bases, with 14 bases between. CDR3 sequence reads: CASSLDKGFDGYTF. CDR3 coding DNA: TGTGCCAGCAGCTTAGACAAGGGTTTTGATGGCTACACCTTC.

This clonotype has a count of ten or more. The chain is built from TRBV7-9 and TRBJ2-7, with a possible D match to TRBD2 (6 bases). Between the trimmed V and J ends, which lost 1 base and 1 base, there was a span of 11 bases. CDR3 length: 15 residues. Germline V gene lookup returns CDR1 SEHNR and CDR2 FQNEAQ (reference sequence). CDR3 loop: CASSLGGLRSYEQYF. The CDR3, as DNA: TGTGCCAGCAGCTTAGGGGGACTTCGTTCCTACGAGCAGTACTTC.

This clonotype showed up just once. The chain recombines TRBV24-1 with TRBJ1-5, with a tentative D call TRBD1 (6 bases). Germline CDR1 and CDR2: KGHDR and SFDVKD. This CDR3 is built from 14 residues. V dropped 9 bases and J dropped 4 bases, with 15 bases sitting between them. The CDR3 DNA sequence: TGTGCCACCGCATCAGGGGAAGGGAATCAGCCCCAGCATTTT. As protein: CATASGEGNQPQHF.

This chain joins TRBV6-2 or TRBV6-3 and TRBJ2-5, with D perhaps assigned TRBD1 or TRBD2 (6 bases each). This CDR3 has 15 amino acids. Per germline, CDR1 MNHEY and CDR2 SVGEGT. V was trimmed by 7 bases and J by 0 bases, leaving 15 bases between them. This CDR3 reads CASNMDSGYQETQYF. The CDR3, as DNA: TGTGCCAGCAACATGGACAGCGGGTACCAAGAGACCCAGTACTTC.

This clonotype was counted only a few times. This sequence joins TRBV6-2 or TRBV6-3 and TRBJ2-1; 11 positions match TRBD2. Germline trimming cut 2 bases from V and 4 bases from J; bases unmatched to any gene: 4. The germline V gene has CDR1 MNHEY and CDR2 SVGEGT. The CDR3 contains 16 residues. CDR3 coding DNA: TGTGCCAGCAGTTACCGGGGGACTAGCGGATACAATGAGCAGTTCTTC. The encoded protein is CASSYRGTSGYNEQFF.

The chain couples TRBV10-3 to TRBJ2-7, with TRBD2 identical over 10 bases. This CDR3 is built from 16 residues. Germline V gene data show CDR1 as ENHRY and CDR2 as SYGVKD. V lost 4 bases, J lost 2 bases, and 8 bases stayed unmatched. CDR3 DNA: TGTGCCATCAGTGTGGGTAGCGGGAGGACGACCTACGAGCAGTACTTC. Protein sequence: CAISVGSGRTTYEQYF.

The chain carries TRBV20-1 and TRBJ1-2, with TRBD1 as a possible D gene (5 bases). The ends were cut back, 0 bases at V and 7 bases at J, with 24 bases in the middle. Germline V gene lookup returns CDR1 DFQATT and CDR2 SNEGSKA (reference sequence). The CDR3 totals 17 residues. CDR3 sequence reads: CSARDGGARQGIAGYTF. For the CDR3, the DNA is TGCAGTGCTAGAGATGGTGGGGCGAGGCAGGGTATTGCTGGCTACACCTTC.

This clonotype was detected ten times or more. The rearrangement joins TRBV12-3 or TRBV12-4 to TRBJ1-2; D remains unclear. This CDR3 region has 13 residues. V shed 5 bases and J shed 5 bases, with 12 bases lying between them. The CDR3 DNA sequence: TGTGCCAGCAGTAGGTCATCCCAATATGGCTACACCTTC. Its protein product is CASSRSSQYGYTF.

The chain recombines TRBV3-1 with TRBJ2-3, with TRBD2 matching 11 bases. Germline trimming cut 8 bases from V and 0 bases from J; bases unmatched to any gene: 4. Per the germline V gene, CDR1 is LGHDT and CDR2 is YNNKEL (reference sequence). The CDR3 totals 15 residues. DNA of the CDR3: TGTGCCAGCGGGACTAGCGGCTCTAGCACAGATACGCAGTATTTT. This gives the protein CASGTSGSSTDTQYF.

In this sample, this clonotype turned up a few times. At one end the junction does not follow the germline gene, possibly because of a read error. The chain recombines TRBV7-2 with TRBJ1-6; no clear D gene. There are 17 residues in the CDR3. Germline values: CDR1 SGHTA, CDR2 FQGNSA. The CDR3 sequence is CASNLAGDWEYNSPLHF. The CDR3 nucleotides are TGTGCCAGCAACTTAGCCGGGGATTGGGAATATAATTCACCCCTCCACTTT.

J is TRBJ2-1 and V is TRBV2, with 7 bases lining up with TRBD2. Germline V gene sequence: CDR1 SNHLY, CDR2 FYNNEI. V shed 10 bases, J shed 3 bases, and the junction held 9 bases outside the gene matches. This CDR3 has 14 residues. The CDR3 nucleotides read TGTGCCACCCCTACCGGGACTAACTACAATGAGCAGTTCTTC. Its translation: CATPTGTNYNEQFF.

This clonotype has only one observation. CDR3 in DNA: TGTGCCAGCAGCTTAGATTGGGGGACTAGCGGGAAGCGCTCCTACGAGCAGTACTTC. As protein: CASSLDWGTSGKRSYEQYF. The V and J genes are TRBV11-2 and TRBJ2-7; TRBD2 matches 13 bases. Germline assignment: CDR1 SGHAT and CDR2 FQNNGV. The CDR3 is 19 amino acids. Trimming at V came to 0 bases and at J to 0 bases, leaving 8 bases not matched to a gene. The complete variable domain, with remaining parts taken from reference TRBV11-2 and TRBJ2-7, reads EAGVAQSPRYKIIEKRQSVAFWCNPISGHATLYWYQQILGQGPKLLIQFQNNGVVDDSQLPKDRFSAERLKGVDSTLKIQPAKLEDSAVYLCASSLDWGTSGKRSYEQYFGPGTRLTVT.

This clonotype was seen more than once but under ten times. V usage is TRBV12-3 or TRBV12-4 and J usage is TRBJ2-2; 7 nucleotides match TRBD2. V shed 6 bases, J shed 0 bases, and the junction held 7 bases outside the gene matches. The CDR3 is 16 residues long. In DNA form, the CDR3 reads TGTGCCAGCAGGGGAGCGGGACTATCGAACACCGGGGAGCTGTTTTTT. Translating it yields CASRGAGLSNTGELFF.

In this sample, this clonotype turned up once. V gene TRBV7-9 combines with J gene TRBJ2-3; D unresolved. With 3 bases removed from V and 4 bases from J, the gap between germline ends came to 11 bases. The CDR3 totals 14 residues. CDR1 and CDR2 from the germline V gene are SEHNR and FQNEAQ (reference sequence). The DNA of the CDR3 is TGTGCCAGCAGCTTTTCAGGACGGGCAGATACGCAGTATTTT. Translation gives CASSFSGRADTQYF.

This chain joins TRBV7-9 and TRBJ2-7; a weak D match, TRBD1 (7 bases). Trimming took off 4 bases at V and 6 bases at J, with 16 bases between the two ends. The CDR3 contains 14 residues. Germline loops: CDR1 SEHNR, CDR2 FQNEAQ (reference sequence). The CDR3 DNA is TGTGCCAGCAGCTGGACTACAGGGGTCAGCGAGCAGTACTTC. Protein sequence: CASSWTTGVSEQYF.

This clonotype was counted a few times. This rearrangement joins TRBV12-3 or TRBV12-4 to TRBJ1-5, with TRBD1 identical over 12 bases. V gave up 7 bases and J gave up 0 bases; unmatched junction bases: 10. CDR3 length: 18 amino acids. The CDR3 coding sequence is TGTGCCAGCAATTCCGGGACAGGGGGCAGACGTAGCAATCAGCCCCAGCATTTT. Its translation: CASNSGTGGRRSNQPQHF.

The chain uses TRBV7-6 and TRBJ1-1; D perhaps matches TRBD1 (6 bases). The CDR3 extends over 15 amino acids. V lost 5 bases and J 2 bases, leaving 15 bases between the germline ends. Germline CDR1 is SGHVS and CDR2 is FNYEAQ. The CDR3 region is CASSQGPPSNTEAFF. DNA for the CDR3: TGTGCCAGCAGCCAGGGGCCACCCTCTAACACTGAAGCTTTCTTT.

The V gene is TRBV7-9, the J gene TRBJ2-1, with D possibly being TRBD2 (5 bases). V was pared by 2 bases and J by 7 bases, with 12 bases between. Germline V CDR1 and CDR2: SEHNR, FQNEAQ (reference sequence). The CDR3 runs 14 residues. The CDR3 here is CASSLSPEGNEQFF. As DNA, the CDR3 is TGTGCCAGCAGCTTAAGCCCCGAGGGTAATGAGCAGTTCTTC.

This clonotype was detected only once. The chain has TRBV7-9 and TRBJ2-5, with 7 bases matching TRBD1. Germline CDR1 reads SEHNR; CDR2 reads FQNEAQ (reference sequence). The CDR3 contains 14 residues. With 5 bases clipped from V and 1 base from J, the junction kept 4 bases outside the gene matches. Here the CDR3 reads CASSQTGIQETQYF. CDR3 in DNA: TGTGCCAGCAGCCAGACAGGGATCCAAGAGACCCAGTACTTC.

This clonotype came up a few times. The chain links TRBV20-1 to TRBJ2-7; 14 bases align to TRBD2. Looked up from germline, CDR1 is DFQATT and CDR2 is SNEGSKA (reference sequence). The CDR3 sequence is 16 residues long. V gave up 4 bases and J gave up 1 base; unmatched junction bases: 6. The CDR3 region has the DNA TGCAGTGCTAAAGGACTAGCGGGGGGCCCATCCTACGAGCAGTACTTC. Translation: CSAKGLAGGPSYEQYF.

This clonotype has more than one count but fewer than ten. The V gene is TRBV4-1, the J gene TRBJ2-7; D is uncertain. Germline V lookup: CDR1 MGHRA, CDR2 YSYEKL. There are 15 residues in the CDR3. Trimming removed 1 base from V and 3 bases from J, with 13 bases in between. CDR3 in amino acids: CASSQAGQEIYEQYF. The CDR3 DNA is TGCGCCAGCAGCCAAGCCGGCCAGGAAATCTACGAGCAGTACTTC.

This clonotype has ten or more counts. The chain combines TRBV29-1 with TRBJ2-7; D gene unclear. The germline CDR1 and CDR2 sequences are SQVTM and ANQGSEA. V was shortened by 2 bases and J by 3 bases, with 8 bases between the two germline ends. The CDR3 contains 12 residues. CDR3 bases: TGCAGCGTTGAAAGGGCAGGCTACGAGCAGTACTTC. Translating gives CSVERAGYEQYF.

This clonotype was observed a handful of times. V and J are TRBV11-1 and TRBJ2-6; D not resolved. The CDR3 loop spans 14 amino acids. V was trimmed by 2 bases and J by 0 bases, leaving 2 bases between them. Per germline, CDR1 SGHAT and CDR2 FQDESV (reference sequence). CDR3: CASSLTSGANVLTF. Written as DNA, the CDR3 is TGTGCCAGCAGCTTAACCTCTGGGGCCAACGTCCTGACTTTC.